The 32 T cell receptor beta chains reported below all come from one sample, sequenced in a study of T cell changes during pregnancy in multiple sclerosis. The method was immunoSEQ multiplex PCR; TCRdb's version includes in-frame clones alone and lacks a portion of them. The repertoire holds under 35,000 clones, with almost 90% as singletons. This specimen consisted of CD4+ T cells from peripheral blood mononuclear cells, obtained in the third trimester of pregnancy. Receptor source: a female donor in good health, enrolled as a control in a pregnancy study.

Details on this clone: One end of the junction fails to match germline, which may point to a read error. The chain's CDR3 is CALRTGGNTEAFF. The CDR3, as DNA: TGTGCCCTCAGAACCGGGGGGAACACTGAAGCTTTCTTT. This chain uses TRBV10-3 with TRBJ1-1; TRBD1 might be the D (5 bases). CDR1 ENHRY and CDR2 SYGVKD come from the germline V gene. The CDR3 is made up of 13 amino acids.

The chain carries TRBV5-1 and TRBJ1-2; D is undetermined. The CDR3 is 12 amino acids. Between the trimmed V and J ends, which lost 0 bases and 5 bases, there was a span of 5 bases. Germline V lookup: CDR1 SGHRS, CDR2 YFSETQ. CDR3 amino acids: CASSLDGYGYTF. DNA for the CDR3: TGCGCCAGCAGCTTGGACGGTTATGGCTACACCTTC.

In its sample, this clone was seen once. The chain uses TRBV5-1 and TRBJ1-2; D is unresolved. Germline CDR1 reads SGHRS; CDR2 reads YFSETQ. V gave up 4 bases and J gave up 3 bases, with 10 bases separating them. The CDR3 spans 13 residues. The CDR3 DNA reads TGCGCCAGCAGCACCGGAAGCGACTATGGCTACACCTTC. Translating it yields CASSTGSDYGYTF.

J is TRBJ2-3 and V is TRBV4-2; 9 bases are a match to TRBD1. The trim removed 4 bases at V and 5 bases at J, leaving 7 bases unmatched. This CDR3 has 15 amino acids. Germline CDR1 and CDR2: LGHNA and YNFKEQ. The CDR3, as DNA: TGTGCCAGCAGCCCTATACAGGGGGCGAAAGATACGCAGTATTTT. Translating gives CASSPIQGAKDTQYF.

A remark on this clone: This specimen includes other DNA sequences encoding the same CDR3. This chain connects TRBV11-3 to TRBJ2-2, with TRBD2 matching over 9 bases. Per germline, CDR1 SGHNT and CDR2 YENEEA. V lost 3 bases to trimming and J lost 4 bases; unmatched junction nucleotides: 0. This CDR3 comprises 14 residues. The CDR3: CASSLTSGTGELFF. The CDR3 coding sequence is TGTGCCAGCAGCTTGACTAGCGGCACCGGGGAGCTGTTTTTT.

The genes are TRBV5-6 and TRBJ2-3; 7 bases fit TRBD2. The CDR3 sequence is 14 residues long. V lost 0 bases and J lost 8; bases outside the gene matches: 6. Germline-derived CDR1 and CDR2 are SGHDT and YYEEEE. The CDR3: CASSLERGRGTQYF. CDR3 DNA sequence: TGTGCCAGCAGCTTGGAGCGGGGTCGGGGTACGCAGTATTTT. Supplemented by reference TRBV5-6 and TRBJ2-3, the full variable domain reads DAGVTQSPTHLIKTRGQQVTLRCSPKSGHDTVSWYQQALGQGPQFIFQYYEEEERQRGNFPDRFSGHQFPNYSSELNVNALLLGDSALYLCASSLERGRGTQYFGPGTRLTVL.

The V gene is TRBV5-6, the J gene TRBJ2-4; possibly TRBD2 for D (6 bases). Germline V CDR1 and CDR2: SGHDT, YYEEEE. There are 14 residues in the CDR3. Between the trimmed V and J ends, which lost 2 bases and 0 bases, there was a span of 6 bases. The CDR3 loop reads CASSFGGAKNIQYF. The CDR3 bases are TGTGCCAGCAGCTTCGGGGGAGCCAAAAACATTCAGTACTTC.

This CDR3 is CASSLGAGLYGYTF. CDR3 nucleotide sequence: TGTGCCAGCAGCTTAGGGGCAGGGTTGTATGGCTACACCTTC. This chain links TRBV7-2 with TRBJ1-2, with a tentative D call TRBD1 (5 bases). Germline lookup yields CDR1 SGHTA and CDR2 FQGNSA. The CDR3 covers 14 residues. With 1 base removed from V and 5 bases from J, the gap between germline ends came to 11 bases.

The chain is built from TRBV6-4 and TRBJ2-1; tentative D call: TRBD2 (7 bases). CDR1 MRHNA and CDR2 SNTAGT come from the germline V gene. CDR3 length equals 16 residues. The germline V and J ends were trimmed by 6 bases and 7 bases, with 22 bases remaining between them. Written as DNA, the CDR3 is TGTGCCAGCAGCAACCGATGGGGGGGCGGTTGGAATGAGCAGTTCTTC. Amino acids: CASSNRWGGGWNEQFF.

V usage is TRBV28 and J usage is TRBJ2-5; TRBD2 aligns across 7 bases. With 2 bases clipped from V and 5 bases from J, the junction kept 11 bases outside the gene matches. The germline V gene has CDR1 MDHEN and CDR2 SYDVKM. The CDR3 sequence is 16 residues long. CDR3: CASSLRRREWTETQYF. The DNA for the CDR3 is TGTGCCAGCAGTTTAAGGAGGCGGGAGTGGACCGAGACCCAGTACTTC.

The chain recombines TRBV7-2 with TRBJ1-4; 8 bases line up with TRBD1. Trimming cost V 4 bases and J 7 bases; bases outside gene matches: 8. Looked up from germline, CDR1 is SGHTA and CDR2 is FQGNSA. The CDR3 extends over 15 amino acids. The CDR3 sequence: CASSSGQGRGEKLFF. In DNA form, the CDR3 reads TGTGCCAGCAGCTCCGGACAGGGCCGCGGTGAAAAACTGTTTTTT.

The chain combines TRBV7-6 with TRBJ1-1; 11 bases agree with TRBD1. The CDR3 spans 15 residues. J lost 6 bases, V lost 2 bases, and 5 bases had no gene match. CDR1 and CDR2 from the germline V gene are SGHVS and FNYEAQ. This chain's CDR3 is CASSLWTGGEAEAFF. The DNA for the CDR3 is TGTGCCAGCAGCTTATGGACAGGGGGCGAGGCTGAAGCTTTCTTT.

This clone was counted between two and nine times. The chain recombines TRBV11-2 with TRBJ2-3, with 8 bases fitting TRBD2. The V and J ends lost 3 bases and 0 bases, in that order; junction bases with no gene match: 5. The CDR3 consists of 16 residues. Germline V gene sequence: CDR1 SGHAT, CDR2 FQNNGV. CDR3 bases: TGTGCCAGCAGCTTCTTCGCGGGGGGCAGCACAGATACGCAGTATTTT. Protein sequence: CASSFFAGGSTDTQYF.

The rearrangement joins TRBV11-3 to TRBJ1-1, with D hard to call. Trimming removed 1 base from V and 0 bases from J, with 6 bases in between. The germline gives CDR1 SGHNT, CDR2 YENEEA. This CDR3 region has 14 residues. Here the CDR3 DNA reads TGTGCCAGCAGCTTAGGACAAATGAACACTGAAGCTTTCTTT. Protein: CASSLGQMNTEAFF.

This clone was detected only once. The V and J genes are TRBV29-1 and TRBJ1-1; maybe TRBD1 (6 bases). Trimming stripped 6 bases from V and 6 bases from J, with 17 bases between. Germline V gene sequence: CDR1 SQVTM, CDR2 ANQGSEA. CDR3 length: 13 residues. The CDR3 region has the DNA TGCAGCGTCAAAGGGGGGGTAGGCCCTGAAGCTTTCTTT. It translates to CSVKGGVGPEAFF. The variable domain in full, with the rest retrieved from reference TRBV29-1 and TRBJ1-1, is SAVISQKPSRDICQRGTSLTIQCQVDSQVTMMFWYRQQPGQSLTLIATANQGSEATYESGFVIDKFPISRPNLTFSTLTVSNMSPEDSSIYLCSVKGGVGPEAFFGQGTRLTVV.

The V call is TRBV29-1, the J call TRBJ2-3, with D maybe TRBD1 (5 bases). CDR1 is SQVTM and CDR2 is ANQGSEA in the germline V gene. The CDR3 is made up of 12 amino acids. V was cut by 6 bases and J by 0 bases, with 7 bases left in between. DNA of the CDR3: TGCAGCGTCGACAGTAGCACAGATACGCAGTATTTT. Amino acid sequence: CSVDSSTDTQYF.

The chain carries TRBV5-4 and TRBJ1-1; tentative D call: TRBD1 (6 bases). The V end was cut by 0 bases, the J end by 1 base, with 13 bases between. This CDR3 region has 16 residues. Germline V gene lookup returns CDR1 SGHNT and CDR2 YYREEE (reference sequence). The CDR3 DNA follows: TGTGCCAGCAGCTTGGTCGGGGGGGCTACGAACACTGAAGCTTTCTTT. This encodes CASSLVGGATNTEAFF. The full variable domain, in which reference TRBV5-4 and TRBJ1-1 provide the parts outside the CDR3, is ETGVTQSPTHLIKTRGQQVTLRCSSQSGHNTVSWYQQALGQGPQFIFQYYREEENGRGNFPPRFSGLQFPNYSSELNVNALELDDSALYLCASSLVGGATNTEAFFGQGTRLTVV.

This clone was counted once. CDR3 sequence (DNA): TGTGCCAGCAGAAGCGGTCTGAGAGATACGCAGTATTTT. This gives the protein CASRSGLRDTQYF. The rearrangement links TRBV7-2 to TRBJ2-3, with a possible D match to TRBD2 (5 bases). Germline V gene lookup returns CDR1 SGHTA and CDR2 FQGNSA. Trimming removed 6 bases at V and 5 bases at J, with 12 bases between. The CDR3 loop spans 13 amino acids. Together with reference TRBV7-2 and TRBJ2-3, the CDR3 gives the full variable domain: GAGVSQSPSNKVTEKGKDVELRCDPISGHTALYWYRQSLGQGLEFLIYFQGNSAPDKSGLPSDRFSAERTGGSVSTLTIQRTQQEDSAVYLCASRSGLRDTQYFGPGTRLTVL.

The chain carries TRBV18 and TRBJ1-5; D is uncertain. The CDR3 spans 16 residues. The germline V gene has CDR1 KGHSH and CDR2 LQKENI. The V end lost 2 bases, the J end lost 0 bases, and 11 bases lay between the germline ends. CDR3 residues: CASSPVRQDSNQPQHF. The CDR3 region has the DNA TGTGCCAGCTCACCAGTGAGGCAAGATAGCAATCAGCCCCAGCATTTT.

The V call is TRBV6-4, the J call TRBJ2-2; 13 bases map to TRBD2. Germline assignment: CDR1 MRHNA and CDR2 SNTAGT. V lost 8 bases and J lost 4; bases outside the gene matches: 4. The CDR3 runs to 15 residues. The CDR3 bases are TGTGCCAGCGAGCGGACTAGCGGGGGCACCGGGGAGCTGTTTTTT. This sequence encodes CASERTSGGTGELFF.

The CDR3 region is CASSTAGDRPIYGYTF. In nucleotides, the CDR3 is TGTGCCAGCAGCACGGCCGGGGACAGACCAATTTATGGCTACACCTTC. The chain carries TRBV5-6 and TRBJ1-2; 7 bases are a match to TRBD1. Germline values: CDR1 SGHDT, CDR2 YYEEEE. This CDR3 comprises 16 residues. V gave up 4 bases and J gave up 5 bases; unmatched junction bases: 14.

This clone was counted once. V usage is TRBV5-1 and J usage is TRBJ2-3; 9 positions agree with TRBD2. The ends lost 0 bases at V and 1 base at J; junction bases unmatched: 6. CDR3 length: 17 residues. Germline assignment: CDR1 SGHRS and CDR2 YFSETQ. The CDR3 sequence: CASSLAGVAGGTDTQYF. For the CDR3, the DNA is TGCGCCAGCAGCTTGGCCGGGGTAGCGGGGGGCACAGATACGCAGTATTTT.

This clone was detected a few times. The chain links TRBV6-1 to TRBJ1-1, with unresolved D. V was shortened by 6 bases and J by 2 bases, with 4 bases between the two germline ends. Germline CDR1 reads MNHNS; CDR2 reads SASEGT. CDR3 length equals 11 residues. Here the CDR3 DNA reads TGTGCCAGCAGCCCAAACACTGAAGCTTTCTTT. Translation: CASSPNTEAFF.

This sequence joins TRBV12-5 and TRBJ2-1, with D possibly being TRBD2 (5 bases). Trimming took off 0 bases at V and 8 bases at J, with 11 bases between the two ends. The CDR3 has 14 residues. Germline values: CDR1 LGHNT, CDR2 FRNRAP. The CDR3 protein is CASGLVMGAYEQFF. Here the CDR3 DNA reads TGTGCTAGTGGTTTGGTAATGGGAGCGTATGAGCAGTTCTTC.

The gene calls are TRBV6-5 and TRBJ2-7; perhaps TRBD2 as D (5 bases). The germline CDR1 and CDR2 sequences are MNHEY and SVGAGI. V was pared by 6 bases and J by 6 bases, with 12 bases between. The CDR3 is 12 residues long. The CDR3: CASSLGLSEQYF. The CDR3 coding sequence is TGTGCCAGCAGCTTAGGACTGAGCGAGCAGTACTTC.

DNA for the CDR3: TGTGCCAGCAGCCCCTGGGGGCAGGGGGCCTACAATGAGCAGTTCTTC. Its protein is CASSPWGQGAYNEQFF. This sequence joins TRBV7-2 and TRBJ2-1; 7 bases line up with TRBD1. The CDR3 runs 16 residues. V gave up 5 bases and J gave up 2 bases; unmatched junction bases: 9. Germline-derived CDR1 and CDR2 are SGHTA and FQGNSA.

The rearrangement joins TRBV15 to TRBJ1-3; D unresolved. Trimming removed 5 bases from V and 4 bases from J, with 18 bases in between. Germline lookup yields CDR1 LNHNV and CDR2 YYDKDF (reference sequence). This CDR3 comprises 16 residues. CDR3 residues: CATSPRGIEGGNTIYF. The CDR3 DNA sequence: TGTGCCACCAGCCCCAGAGGGATTGAAGGGGGAAACACCATATATTTT.

The rearrangement links TRBV30 to TRBJ2-3; D may be TRBD2 (6 bases). Germline loops: CDR1 GTSNPN, CDR2 SVGIG (reference sequence). V lost 8 bases and J 2 bases, leaving 14 bases between the germline ends. The CDR3 loop spans 13 amino acids. The CDR3 coding sequence is TGTGCCACACCCGGACTACACACAGATACGCAGTATTTT. Its translation: CATPGLHTDTQYF.

This clone was observed a handful of times. The J gene is TRBJ1-2, the V gene TRBV10-3; possible D gene TRBD1, 6 bases. CDR1 and CDR2 (germline): ENHRY, SYGVKD. The CDR3 length is 15 residues. Trimming removed 0 bases at V and 5 bases at J, with 13 bases between. CDR3 coding DNA: TGTGCCATCAGTGAGTCCCTTGGACAGATTTATGGCTACACCTTC. Its protein is CAISESLGQIYGYTF.

The chain uses TRBV7-9 and TRBJ1-4; 11 positions agree with TRBD1. The CDR3 loop spans 17 amino acids. The J segment lost 0 bases and the V segment lost 5 bases, leaving 5 bases of the junction unmatched. Germline V lookup: CDR1 SEHNR, CDR2 FQNEAQ (reference sequence). DNA of the CDR3: TGTGCCAGCAGCATGGGACAGGGGGTGGCAACTAATGAAAAACTGTTTTTT. Translation: CASSMGQGVATNEKLFF. The full variable domain, with the rest looked up from reference TRBV7-9 and TRBJ1-4, is DTGVSQNPRHKITKRGQNVTFRCDPISEHNRLYWYRQTLGQGPEFLTYFQNEAQLEKSRLLSDRFSAERPKGSFSTLEIQRTEQGDSAMYLCASSMGQGVATNEKLFFGSGTQLSVL.

This chain's CDR3 is CASSLGQFYGYTF. In DNA, the CDR3 is TGTGCCAGCAGCTTAGGACAGTTCTATGGCTACACCTTC. J is TRBJ1-2 and V is TRBV11-3; D is possibly TRBD1 (5 bases). The length of the CDR3 is 13 residues. Germline CDR1 is SGHNT and CDR2 is YENEEA. The germline V and J ends were trimmed by 1 base and 4 bases, with 7 bases remaining between them.

The chain couples TRBV5-8 to TRBJ2-3, with 11 bases lining up with TRBD2. This CDR3 region has 18 residues. Germline V gives CDR1 SGHTS, CDR2 YDEGEE. The trim removed 4 bases at V and 0 bases at J, leaving 10 bases unmatched. For the CDR3, the DNA is TGTGCCAGCAGCATCGGCCTAGCGGGGGGCACTAGCACAGATACGCAGTATTTT. Translation gives CASSIGLAGGTSTDTQYF.